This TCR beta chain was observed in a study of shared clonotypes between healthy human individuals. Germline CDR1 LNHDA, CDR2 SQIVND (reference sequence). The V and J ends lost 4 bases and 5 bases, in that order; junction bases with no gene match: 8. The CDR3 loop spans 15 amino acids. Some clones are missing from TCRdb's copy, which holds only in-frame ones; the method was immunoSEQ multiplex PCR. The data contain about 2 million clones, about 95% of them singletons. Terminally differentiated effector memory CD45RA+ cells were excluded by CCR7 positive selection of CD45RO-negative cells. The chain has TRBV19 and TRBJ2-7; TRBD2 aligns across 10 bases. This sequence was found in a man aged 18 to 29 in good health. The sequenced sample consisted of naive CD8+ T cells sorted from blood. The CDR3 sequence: CASSTATSGVNEQYF. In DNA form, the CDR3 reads TGTGCCAGTAGTACCGCCACTAGCGGGGTTAACGAGCAGTACTTC. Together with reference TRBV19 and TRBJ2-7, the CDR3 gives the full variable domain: DGGITQSPKYLFRKEGQNVTLSCEQNLNHDAMYWYRQDPGQGLRLIYYSQIVNDFQKGDIAEGYSVSREKKESFPLTVTSAQKNPTAFYLCASSTATSGVNEQYFGPGTRLTVT.